These T cell receptor beta chains were read from a single sample in a study of neurological immune-mediated disorders. TCRdb re-called the 5' RACE reads with MiXCR, one entry per CDR3 protein. The sample consists of approximately 82,000 distinct CDR3 sequences, approximately 13% of them appearing once. Sample: PBMCs. The receptors derive from a female donor with HTLV-1-associated myelopathy (HAM/TSP). The CDR3 runs from the conserved cysteine through the conserved F or W. The D gene is left open where the match is weak. A clone size is listed for some rows: how often the clone was seen (once, few, many), or a class if it is expanded.

j_gene | v_gene | abundance | d_gene | len | CDR3aa | CDR3nt
TRBJ2-1 | TRBV28 | many | NA | 16 | CASSRASGTAYNEQFF | TGTGCCAGCAGCCGGGCGTCCGGGACGGCCTACAATGAGCAGTTCTTC
TRBJ2-4 | TRBV20-1 | NA | NA | 14 | CSAEYTGSLNIQYF | TGCAGTGCAGAATATACAGGGAGCTTAAACATTCAATACTTC
TRBJ2-2 | TRBV7-9 | many | NA | 15 | CAGQTDRSNTGELFF | TGTGCCGGACAAACGGACAGATCGAACACCGGGGAGCTGTTTTTT
TRBJ1-1 | TRBV5-1 | many | NA | 14 | CASSLARLNTEAFF | TGCGCCAGCAGCTTGGCCAGGCTAAACACTGAAGCTTTCTTT
TRBJ2-7 | TRBV10-3 | many | NA | 13 | CASGGSRSYEQYF | TGTGCCAGCGGAGGTAGCCGCTCCTACGAGCAGTACTTC
TRBJ2-3 | TRBV12-3/TRBV12-4 | NA | TRBD2 | 15 | CASSSRGGHTDTQYF | TGTGCCAGCAGTTCCCGGGGGGGCCACACAGATACGCAGTATTTT
TRBJ2-7 | TRBV5-1 | many | NA | 12 | CASSLAGDEQYF | TGCGCCAGCAGCTTGGCCGGCGACGAGCAGTACTTC
TRBJ2-1 | TRBV11-2 | many | TRBD2 | 15 | CASSLFDPSGDEQFF | TGTGCCAGCAGCTTATTCGATCCTAGCGGGGATGAGCAGTTCTTC
TRBJ1-2 | TRBV30 | many | TRBD1 | 13 | CACVSGTGGRYTF | TGTGCCTGCGTGAGCGGGACAGGGGGACGCTACACCTTC
TRBJ2-6 | TRBV5-1 | many | NA | 16 | CASSRTGSSGANVLTF | TGCGCCAGCAGTCGTACAGGGAGCTCTGGGGCCAACGTCCTGACTTTC
TRBJ2-3 | TRBV5-1 | NA | TRBD2 | 15 | CASSLQRGGRNTQYF | TGCGCCAGCAGCTTGCAGCGGGGGGGCCGGAATACGCAGTATTTT
TRBJ2-3 | TRBV5-1 | NA | NA | 14 | CASSSTREADTQYF | TGCGCCAGCAGCTCGACAAGGGAAGCAGATACGCAGTATTTT
TRBJ2-3 | TRBV7-9 | many | NA | 15 | CASSSPEPSTDTQYF | TGTGCCAGCAGCTCCCCGGAGCCTAGCACAGATACGCAGTATTTT
TRBJ2-7 | TRBV28 | many | NA | 14 | CASSLRALSSEQYF | TGTGCCAGCAGTTTAAGGGCCCTCTCCTCCGAGCAGTACTTC
TRBJ2-1 | TRBV5-1 | many | NA | 13 | CASSNQGSNEQFF | TGCGCCAGCAGTAACCAGGGGTCCAATGAGCAGTTCTTC
TRBJ2-4 | TRBV5-1 | NA | TRBD2 | 18 | CASSLGKRSGGAENIQYF | TGCGCCAGCAGCTTGGGGAAACGGAGCGGGGGGGCCGAAAACATTCAGTACTTC
TRBJ2-5 | TRBV2 | many | NA | 14 | CASSVGGAKETQYF | TGTGCCAGCAGTGTCGGGGGAGCCAAGGAGACCCAGTACTTC
TRBJ2-5 | TRBV7-2 | many | TRBD2 | 15 | CASSLEAWREETQYF | TGTGCCAGCAGCTTAGAAGCTTGGCGGGAGGAGACCCAGTACTTC
TRBJ1-2 | TRBV12-3/TRBV12-4 | many | TRBD1 | 13 | CASSFVGGDGYTF | TGTGCCAGCAGTTTTGTAGGGGGCGATGGCTACACCTTC
TRBJ2-5 | TRBV7-2 | many | TRBD1 | 14 | CASSLVRQGETQYF | TGTGCCAGCAGCTTAGTTCGACAGGGGGAGACCCAGTACTTC
TRBJ2-1 | TRBV5-6 | NA | NA | 11 | CASSLTDEQFF | TGTGCCAGCAGCTTGACGGATGAGCAGTTCTTC
TRBJ2-6 | TRBV4-2 | many | NA | 15 | CASSQVQRGANVLTF | TGTGCCAGCAGCCAAGTGCAGCGCGGGGCCAACGTCCTGACTTTC
TRBJ2-7 | TRBV29-1 | NA | NA | 15 | CSVEDGQGSSYEQYF | TGCAGCGTTGAAGATGGGCAGGGGAGCTCCTACGAGCAGTACTTC
TRBJ2-1 | TRBV5-1 | many | NA | 14 | CASSLGQAYNEQFF | TGCGCCAGCAGCTTGGGACAGGCCTACAATGAGCAGTTCTTC
TRBJ1-5 | TRBV5-1 | many | NA | 15 | CASSLGSPGNQPQHF | TGCGCCAGCAGCTTGGGGAGTCCGGGCAATCAGCCCCAGCATTTT
TRBJ2-2 | TRBV6-2/TRBV6-3 | many | TRBD1 | 15 | CASSYWTGGTGELFF | TGTGCCAGCAGTTACTGGACAGGAGGCACCGGGGAGCTGTTTTTT
TRBJ2-3 | TRBV9 | many | TRBD2 | 17 | CASSPLWRGGLSDTQYF | TGTGCCAGCAGCCCCCTTTGGCGGGGGGGCCTGTCAGATACGCAGTATTTT
TRBJ1-1 | TRBV20-1 | many | NA | 14 | CSASLGAMNTEAFF | TGCAGTGCTAGCTTAGGGGCTATGAACACTGAAGCTTTCTTT
TRBJ2-5 | TRBV7-2 | many | NA | 15 | CASGGGRGWAETQYF | TGTGCCAGCGGGGGGGGCAGGGGTTGGGCAGAGACCCAGTACTTC
TRBJ1-5 | TRBV5-6 | many | NA | 17 | CASSDGREKDSNQPQHF | TGTGCCAGCAGCGACGGACGGGAGAAAGATAGCAATCAGCCCCAGCATTTT
TRBJ2-2 | TRBV3-1 | many | NA | 15 | CASSQVTGNTGELFF | TGTGCCAGCAGCCAAGTCACAGGGAACACCGGGGAGCTGTTTTTT
TRBJ2-7 | TRBV10-3 | many | NA | 14 | CAIRADDGSYEQYF | TGTGCCATCAGGGCCGACGACGGCTCCTACGAGCAGTACTTC
TRBJ2-2 | TRBV5-1 | NA | NA | 15 | CASSLLGGSTGELFF | TGCGCCAGCAGCTTATTAGGAGGGAGCACCGGGGAGCTGTTTTTT
TRBJ2-7 | TRBV20-1 | many | TRBD1 | 15 | CSARDRDRGPYEQYF | TGCAGTGCTAGAGACCGGGACAGGGGCCCATACGAGCAGTACTTC
TRBJ2-2 | TRBV10-3 | many | NA | 13 | CAISPGYTGELFF | TGTGCCATCAGTCCGGGCTACACCGGGGAGCTGTTTTTT
TRBJ2-7 | TRBV5-5 | many | NA | 16 | CASNLDRTLSSYEQYF | TGTGCCAGCAACCTAGATAGGACACTGTCCTCCTACGAGCAGTACTTC
TRBJ1-2 | TRBV29-1 | many | NA | 15 | CSVELSGSNLYGYTF | TGCAGCGTTGAACTCTCAGGGAGTAACCTCTATGGCTACACCTTC
TRBJ1-4 | TRBV5-1 | many | TRBD1 | 16 | CASSFGRTGSNEKLFF | TGCGCCAGCAGCTTTGGCCGGACAGGGAGCAATGAAAAACTGTTTTTT
TRBJ2-7 | TRBV20-1 | few | TRBD1 | 13 | CSAPDRVIGEQYF | TGCAGTGCTCCGGACAGGGTGATAGGCGAGCAGTACTTC
TRBJ1-3 | TRBV7-2 | many | TRBD1 | 17 | CASSLRSQGASGNTIYF | TGTGCCAGCAGCTTAAGGAGCCAGGGGGCCTCTGGAAACACCATATATTTT
TRBJ1-3 | TRBV3-1 | few | NA | 15 | CASSPLAGFGNTIYF | TGTGCCAGCAGCCCGCTGGCAGGATTCGGAAACACCATATATTTT
TRBJ1-1 | TRBV20-1 | many | NA | 11 | CSALYRWEAFF | TGCAGTGCCCTCTACAGGTGGGAAGCTTTCTTT
TRBJ2-7 | TRBV5-5 | many | NA | 11 | CASSLEGGQYF | TGTGCCAGCAGCTTGGAGGGGGGGCAGTACTTC
TRBJ2-5 | TRBV4-1 | many | NA | 14 | CASSRILAAETQYF | TGCGCCAGCAGCCGGATACTAGCTGCCGAGACCCAGTACTTC
TRBJ2-5 | TRBV7-9 | NA | NA | 17 | CASSLGWSRSGEETQYF | TGTGCCAGCAGCTTAGGATGGAGCCGATCGGGTGAGGAGACCCAGTACTTC